The sequence of this T cell receptor (beta chain) was determined in a study of OX40 agonist ivuxolimab in advanced cancers. About this clone: Its target is not known.

Study-wide results and caveats: The study found that CD8+ T cells averaged more expanded clones than CD4+. Clonal expansion among partial responders at 0.1-3.0 mg/kg ranked near the lowest.

The repertoire was sequenced with immunoSEQ multiplex PCR; TCRdb's copy has only in-frame clones and lacks some. The sample holds 77,000 or so clones; more than 90% are singletons and the top ten take about 0.4%. There are 14 residues in the CDR3. CDR1 and CDR2 (germline): SNHLY, FYNNEI. V shed 7 bases and J shed 2 bases, with 12 bases lying between them. The J gene is TRBJ1-5, the V gene TRBV2, with D unresolved. The material sequenced was CD4+ or CD8+ T cells sorted from blood, taken in a trial of the OX40 agonist ivuxolimab. The source is an adult with an advanced solid tumor such as melanoma, head and neck, liver or kidney cancer. The CDR3 loop is CASTEETGNQPQHF. For the CDR3, the DNA is TGTGCCAGCACGGAGGAGACGGGCAATCAGCCCCAGCATTTT.